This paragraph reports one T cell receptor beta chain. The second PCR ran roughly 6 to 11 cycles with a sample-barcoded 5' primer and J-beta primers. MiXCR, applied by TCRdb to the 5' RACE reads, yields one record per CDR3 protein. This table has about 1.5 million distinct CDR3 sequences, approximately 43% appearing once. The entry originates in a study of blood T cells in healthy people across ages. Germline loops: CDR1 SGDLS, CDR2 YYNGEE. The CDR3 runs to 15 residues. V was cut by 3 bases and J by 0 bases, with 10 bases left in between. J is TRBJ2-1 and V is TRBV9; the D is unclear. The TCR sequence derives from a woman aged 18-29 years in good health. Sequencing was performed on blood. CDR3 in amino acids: CASSDPPASYNEQFF. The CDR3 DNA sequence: TGTGCCAGCAGCGACCCGCCAGCCTCCTACAATGAGCAGTTCTTC.